The 24 T cell receptor beta chains presented below share a single source sample, sequenced in a study of technical replicates of blood from four donors listed by TCRdb under 2017. The library was built by means of the immunoSEQ multiplex PCR assay. TCRdb carries this immuneACCESS record with in-frame sequences only. Its versions omit some clonotypes, under half of them owing to an unresolved V gene in the studies checked, with the rest unexplained. This sample lists about 84,000 clones; almost 98% were detected once. The top ten clones comprise approximately 0.2% of the sample. Sequencing was done on a sample of T cells isolated from PBMCs. The receptors were sampled from a human donor in good health.

The CDR3 DNA reads as TGTGCCAGCAGCCCCGTAGGCGGGCAAGAGACCCAGTACTTC. This codes for CASSPVGGQETQYF. The gene calls are TRBV7-2 and TRBJ2-5, with a weak D call TRBD2 (5 bases). The V end lost 5 bases, the J end lost 2 bases, and 12 bases lay between the germline ends. The length of the CDR3 is 14 residues. CDR1 and CDR2 from the germline V gene are SGHTA and FQGNSA.

The V call is TRBV2, the J call TRBJ2-2; 9 positions agree with TRBD2. The CDR3 sequence is 15 residues long. The J segment lost 1 base and the V segment lost 4 bases, leaving 1 base of the junction unmatched. Germline-derived CDR1 and CDR2 are SNHLY and FYNNEI. The CDR3: CASSGSGGNTGELFF. CDR3 bases: TGTGCCAGCAGTGGTAGCGGGGGGAACACCGGGGAGCTGTTTTTT.

The CDR3: CASSLGVTPNYGYTF. The CDR3 coding sequence is TGTGCCAGCAGCTTGGGCGTCACCCCTAACTATGGCTACACCTTC. The rearrangement links TRBV5-4 to TRBJ1-2; D is unresolved. CDR3 length: 15 amino acids. In germline, CDR1 is SGHNT, CDR2 YYREEE (reference sequence). Trimming stripped 0 bases from V and 0 bases from J, with 9 bases between.

The chain carries TRBV2 and TRBJ2-1; 10 nucleotides line up with TRBD2. V lost 4 bases to trimming and J lost 4 bases; unmatched junction nucleotides: 1. This CDR3 has 14 residues. Looked up from germline, CDR1 is SNHLY and CDR2 is FYNNEI. CDR3 residues: CASSGTSGYNEQFF. CDR3 coding DNA: TGTGCCAGCAGTGGGACTAGCGGATACAATGAGCAGTTCTTC.

The genes are TRBV11-2 and TRBJ1-5; 8 nucleotides agree with TRBD1. The CDR3 spans 14 residues. Per germline, CDR1 SGHAT and CDR2 FQNNGV. V gave up 2 bases and J gave up 7 bases; unmatched junction bases: 4. The CDR3 DNA follows: TGTGCCAGCAGCTTAAAGCCAGGGGGCCAGCCCCAGCATTTT. The encoded protein is CASSLKPGGQPQHF.

This clone was seen just once. J is TRBJ2-1 and V is TRBV5-6, with 8 bases fitting TRBD1. The V gene's germline CDR1 is SGHDT and CDR2 YYEEEE. The CDR3 covers 16 residues. Trimming removed 0 bases from V and 4 bases from J; junction bases left unmatched: 6. In DNA, the CDR3 is TGTGCCAGCAGCTTGGTTACAGGGGGAACATACAATGAGCAGTTCTTC. Translated: CASSLVTGGTYNEQFF.

A single count supports this clone. The rearrangement joins TRBV15 to TRBJ2-1; D gene ambiguous. This CDR3 spans 12 amino acids. The V end lost 1 base, the J end lost 7 bases, and 5 bases lay between the germline ends. Germline V gene lookup returns CDR1 LNHNV and CDR2 YYDKDF (reference sequence). CDR3 nucleotide sequence: TGTGCCACCAGCAGAGTCAGAAATGAGCAGTTCTTC. Its protein product is CATSRVRNEQFF.

The chain couples TRBV28 to TRBJ1-1, with D perhaps matching TRBD1 (5 bases). Germline values: CDR1 MDHEN, CDR2 SYDVKM. This CDR3 contains 14 residues. The V and J ends lost 4 bases and 2 bases respectively, with 11 bases between them. The DNA for the CDR3 is TGTGCCAGCAGTTCCGACAGTCATAACACTGAAGCTTTCTTT. Protein sequence: CASSSDSHNTEAFF.

The rearrangement uses TRBV28 and TRBJ2-7; 7 nucleotides match TRBD1. This CDR3 is built from 13 residues. The germline CDR1 and CDR2 sequences are MDHEN and SYDVKM. V was clipped by 7 bases and J by 3 bases; unmatched bases: 6. The CDR3 loop reads CASNYRGYYEQYF. The CDR3 bases are TGTGCCAGCAATTACAGGGGTTACTACGAGCAGTACTTC. Drawing the rest from reference TRBV28 and TRBJ2-7, the complete variable domain is DVKVTQSSRYLVKRTGEKVFLECVQDMDHENMFWYRQDPGLGLRLIYFSYDVKMKEKGDIPEGYSVSREKKERFSLILESASTNQTSMYLCASNYRGYYEQYFGPGTRLTVT.

The chain employs TRBV7-6 and TRBJ1-1, with D perhaps matching TRBD1 (5 bases). There are 13 residues in the CDR3. Trimming left V 4 bases short and J 4 bases short, with 10 bases between. The germline gives CDR1 SGHVS, CDR2 FNYEAQ. CDR3 protein: CASSWGEGTEAFF. CDR3 sequence (DNA): TGTGCCAGCAGCTGGGGGGAGGGCACTGAAGCTTTCTTT.

Concerning this clone itself: A junction boundary mismatches the germline segment, possibly from a read error. The gene calls are TRBV2 and TRBJ1-5; TRBD1 agrees at 7 bases. CDR1 is SNHLY, CDR2 FYNNEI, per germline. The CDR3 loop spans 15 amino acids. The CDR3 region has the DNA TGTGCCAGCAAGAGGGACAGCTATAGCAATCAGCCCCGGCATTTT. Translating gives CASKRDSYSNQPRHF.

This clone was detected only once. The chain couples TRBV14 to TRBJ2-7; TRBD2 is a possible D gene (7 bases). CDR1 SGHDN and CDR2 FVKESK come from the germline V gene. With 1 base removed from V and 2 bases from J, the gap between germline ends came to 12 bases. This CDR3 has 15 residues. This CDR3 is CASSQVRGLTYEQYF. For the CDR3, the DNA is TGTGCCAGCAGCCAAGTCAGGGGACTAACCTACGAGCAGTACTTC. Drawing the rest from reference TRBV14 and TRBJ2-7, the complete variable domain is EAGVTQFPSHSVIEKGQTVTLRCDPISGHDNLYWYRRVMGKEIKFLLHFVKESKQDESGMPNNRFLAERTGGTYSTLKVQPAELEDSGVYFCASSQVRGLTYEQYFGPGTRLTVT.

The chain combines TRBV5-1 with TRBJ1-1; D is ambiguous. The CDR3 has 14 amino acids. Germline V gene data show CDR1 as SGHRS and CDR2 as YFSETQ. V gave up 0 bases and J gave up 3 bases, with 9 bases separating them. CDR3 protein: CASSLVVGDTEAFF. The CDR3 nucleotides are TGCGCCAGCAGCTTGGTAGTCGGAGACACTGAAGCTTTCTTT.

This clone was seen once. The V and J genes are TRBV27 and TRBJ1-1; TRBD1 might be the D (5 bases). This CDR3 is 14 amino acids long. CDR1 is MNHEY, CDR2 SMNVEV, per germline (reference sequence). V was clipped by 6 bases and J by 6 bases, with 17 bases between them. CDR3 DNA sequence: TGTGCCAGCAGCATCCAGGGTATCGGCGCTGAAGCTTTCTTT. The encoded protein is CASSIQGIGAEAFF.

V gene TRBV23-1 combines with J gene TRBJ2-2, with a tentative D call TRBD1 (6 bases). TRBV23-1 is an ORF, with its function uncertain. This CDR3 has 14 amino acids. Trimming took 4 bases from V and 3 from J, leaving 9 bases between them. DNA of the CDR3: TGCGCCAGCAGTCTGAACAGGGACACCGGGGAGCTGTTTTTT. Amino acids: CASSLNRDTGELFF.

This chain uses TRBV28 with TRBJ2-2; possibly TRBD2 for D (6 bases). The CDR3 runs to 13 residues. Looked up from germline, CDR1 is MDHEN and CDR2 is SYDVKM. The V gene lost 8 bases and the J gene lost 8 bases, with 15 bases spanning the gap. The CDR3 coding sequence is TGTGCCAGCGTGCGGGGTCGGTTGGGGGAGCTGTTTTTT. Residues: CASVRGRLGELFF. Combining the CDR3 with reference TRBV28 and TRBJ2-2 gives the whole variable domain DVKVTQSSRYLVKRTGEKVFLECVQDMDHENMFWYRQDPGLGLRLIYFSYDVKMKEKGDIPEGYSVSREKKERFSLILESASTNQTSMYLCASVRGRLGELFFGEGSRLTVL.

The chain employs TRBV27 and TRBJ2-7; 11 bases map to TRBD1. J lost 2 bases, V lost 5 bases, and 2 bases had no gene match. Germline CDR1 MNHEY, CDR2 SMNVEV (reference sequence). The CDR3 is 14 residues long. For the CDR3, the DNA is TGTGCCAGCAGTGGGGGACAGGGGGCCTACGAGCAGTACTTC. Its protein product is CASSGGQGAYEQYF.

The CDR3 protein is CASSAAGGRADTQYF. DNA for the CDR3: TGTGCCAGTAGTGCAGCGGGAGGGAGGGCAGATACGCAGTATTTT. The rearrangement uses TRBV28 and TRBJ2-3; 10 bases fit TRBD2. This CDR3 is built from 15 residues. V shed 9 bases and J 4 bases; nucleotides not matched to a gene: 10. Germline assignment: CDR1 MDHEN and CDR2 SYDVKM.

This chain joins TRBV11-3 and TRBJ1-2, with 8 bases that match TRBD1. The CDR3 sequence is 12 residues long. The junction had 4 bases not matched to a gene; V was cut back by 3 bases and J by 10 bases. Germline lookup yields CDR1 SGHNT and CDR2 YENEEA. CDR3 DNA: TGTGCCAGCAGCTTGGACAGGGCCTTCTACACCTTC. It translates to CASSLDRAFYTF.

This chain uses TRBV6-1 with TRBJ2-1; D not resolved. Trimming took off 2 bases at V and 9 bases at J, with 8 bases between the two ends. The CDR3 is 12 amino acids. From germline, CDR1 is MNHNS and CDR2 SASEGT. CDR3 bases: TGTGCCAGCAGTGAAATCGAGTCTGAGCAGTTCTTC. Its translation is CASSEIESEQFF.

The chain is built from TRBV6-1 and TRBJ1-1; TRBD1 matches 8 bases. The CDR3 runs to 15 residues. Germline V lookup: CDR1 MNHNS, CDR2 SASEGT. V shed 11 bases and J 2 bases; nucleotides not matched to a gene: 13. CDR3 nucleotides: TGTGCCGGACGAATGATGGGGACAGGCAACACTGAAGCTTTCTTT. Its translation is CAGRMMGTGNTEAFF.

CDR3 in DNA: TGTGCCAGCAGTGAAGGGGGTAGGGGGTCCTACGAGCAGTACTTC. Translating gives CASSEGGRGSYEQYF. The chain uses TRBV6-1 and TRBJ2-7; perhaps TRBD1 as D (6 bases). This CDR3 comprises 15 residues. V was trimmed by 1 base and J by 1 base, leaving 11 bases between them. The germline V gene has CDR1 MNHNS and CDR2 SASEGT.

The CDR3 sequence: CASSLGDTATNEKLFF. In nucleotides, the CDR3 is TGTGCCAGCAGCTTGGGGGACACTGCAACTAATGAAAAACTGTTTTTT. The V gene is TRBV5-8, the J gene TRBJ1-4; D perhaps matches TRBD1 (6 bases). The CDR3 sequence is 16 residues long. Germline loops: CDR1 SGHTS, CDR2 YDEGEE. V was shortened by 0 bases and J by 0 bases, with 9 bases between the two germline ends.

The chain links TRBV28 to TRBJ1-1, with TRBD1 identical over 9 bases. CDR3 length equals 14 residues. Germline trimming cut 5 bases from V and 4 bases from J; bases unmatched to any gene: 5. The germline CDR1 and CDR2 sequences are MDHEN and SYDVKM. Written as DNA, the CDR3 is TGTGCCAGCAGTGCGTACAGGGGGCTCACTGAAGCTTTCTTT. Its translation is CASSAYRGLTEAFF. Variable domain in full (rest from reference TRBV28 and TRBJ1-1): DVKVTQSSRYLVKRTGEKVFLECVQDMDHENMFWYRQDPGLGLRLIYFSYDVKMKEKGDIPEGYSVSREKKERFSLILESASTNQTSMYLCASSAYRGLTEAFFGQGTRLTVV.